The rows below give T cell receptor beta chains drawn from one sample of a study of regulatory T cells in long-lasting Graves disease. Via MiXCR, TCRdb re-called the multiplex PCR reads, giving one row per CDR3 protein. The table has 560,000 or so distinct CDR3 sequences, 15% to 20% seen once. These data were also filed under a second study, of T cells in Graves' hyperthyroidism and ophthalmopathy.

The specimen comprised peripheral blood mononuclear cells (PBMCs), sampled at new diagnosis, from a patient treated with antithyroid drugs. These receptors originate from a man in his late teens or twenties with Graves disease. CDR3s include the opening cysteine and the closing phenylalanine or tryptophan. The D gene is left open where the match is weak. Expanded clones are given a class, and other clones once, few, many or no size at all.

v_call	d_call	j_call	clone_size	cdr3_aa	cdr3_nt
TRBV20-1	.	TRBJ2-1	many	CSASGGTSYNEQFF	TGCAGTGCTAGCGGCGGGACCAGCTACAATGAGCAGTTCTTC
TRBV20-1	TRBD1	TRBJ1-2	few	CSARQGVSNYGYTF	TGCAGTGCCCGACAGGGCGTTTCTAACTATGGCTACACCTTC
TRBV7-8	TRBD1	TRBJ1-1	.	CASSEAWTGVTEAFF	TGTGCCAGCAGTGAAGCTTGGACAGGGGTGACTGAAGCTTTCTTT
TRBV11-2	.	TRBJ1-3	many	CASSLNRDSSGNTIYF	TGTGCCAGCAGCCTAAACAGGGATAGCTCTGGAAACACCATATATTTT
TRBV4-1	TRBD1	TRBJ2-1	few	CASSHPGTGAYNEQFF	TGCGCCAGCAGCCACCCAGGGACAGGAGCCTACAATGAGCAGTTCTTC
TRBV28	.	TRBJ2-3	many	CASSFYGGNTDTQYF	TGTGCCAGCAGTTTCTATGGGGGGAACACAGATACGCAGTATTTT
TRBV20-1	TRBD2	TRBJ2-7	many	CSAPRAGVVNEQYF	TGCAGTGCCCCCAGGGCGGGAGTAGTCAACGAGCAGTACTTC
TRBV10-3	TRBD1	TRBJ2-5	.	CAISGTGRETQYF	TGTGCCATCAGTGGGACAGGGAGGGAGACCCAGTACTTC
TRBV3-1	.	TRBJ2-6	many	CASSQNSGANVLTF	TGTGCCAGCAGCCAAAACTCTGGGGCCAACGTCCTGACTTTC
TRBV6-9	.	TRBJ2-6	many	CASSYWQSSGANVLTF	TGTGCCAGCAGTTACTGGCAGAGCTCTGGGGCCAACGTCCTGACTTTC
TRBV20-1	.	TRBJ1-1	few	CSARAEEAFF	TGCAGTGCTAGAGCCGAGGAAGCTTTCTTT
TRBV28	TRBD1	TRBJ2-7	many	CASSSEGWTGFFEQYF	TGTGCCAGCAGTTCAGAGGGGTGGACAGGGTTTTTTGAGCAGTACTTC
TRBV9	.	TRBJ2-1	.	CASSVVAATYNEQFF	TGTGCCAGCAGCGTAGTGGCGGCAACCTACAATGAGCAGTTCTTC
TRBV27	TRBD1	TRBJ1-2	few	CASSTRQGIEVGYTF	TGTGCCAGCAGTACCCGACAGGGAATAGAAGTGGGCTACACCTTC
TRBV12-3/TRBV12-4	.	TRBJ2-1	.	CASSLIVGRSNEQFF	TGTGCCAGCAGTCTCATAGTGGGGAGAAGCAATGAGCAGTTCTTC
TRBV6-1	.	TRBJ1-5	.	CASSPQGIGSNQPQHF	TGTGCCAGCAGTCCCCAGGGTATTGGGAGCAATCAGCCCCAGCATTTT
TRBV27	.	TRBJ1-5	.	CASTPTVYSNQPQHF	TGTGCCAGCACCCCGACGGTTTATAGCAATCAGCCCCAGCATTTT
TRBV5-6	.	TRBJ2-3	.	CASSESEGETYF	TGTGCCAGCAGCGAATCCGAAGGGGAAACGTATTTT
TRBV28	.	TRBJ1-5	.	CASSSNLGRWSQHF	TGTGCCAGCAGTTCGAATCTGGGGCGGTGGTCCCAGCATTTT
TRBV25-1	.	TRBJ1-1	few	CASSDIRHRPAEQGNTEAFF	TGTGCCAGCAGTGACATACGACACAGACCGGCGGAACAGGGTAACACTGAAGCTTTCTTT
TRBV9	TRBD1	TRBJ1-1	few	CASSPLRTGGTEAFF	TGTGCCAGCAGCCCATTAAGGACAGGGGGCACTGAAGCTTTCTTT
TRBV7-2	TRBD2	TRBJ2-3	many	CASSLAGGGATDTQYF	TGTGCCAGCAGCTTAGCGGGCGGGGGTGCCACAGATACGCAGTATTTT
TRBV24-1	.	TRBJ2-7	.	CATSARVFPDEQYF	TGTGCCACCAGTGCCCGAGTTTTCCCCGACGAGCAGTACTTC
TRBV10-1	.	TRBJ2-7	.	CASSEVLGQAFSEQYF	TGCGCCAGCAGTGAGGTTTTAGGTCAAGCCTTTTCCGAGCAGTACTTC
TRBV7-6	.	TRBJ2-2	.	CASRDGLRDTGELFF	TGTGCCAGCAGGGATGGCCTACGGGACACCGGGGAGCTGTTTTTT
TRBV30	.	TRBJ1-5	many	CAWSLTANQPQHF	TGTGCCTGGAGTTTAACAGCGAATCAGCCCCAGCATTTT
TRBV11-2	TRBD1	TRBJ2-3	many	CASSLGQGTHTDTQYF	TGTGCCAGCAGCTTAGGACAGGGCACACACACAGATACGCAGTATTTT